This is a list of T cell receptor beta chains from one sample in a study of blood T cell repertoires in COVID-19. Here immunoSEQ multiplex PCR was the method, and the copy in TCRdb shows in-frame clones only, minus some. Here the sample spans about 200,000 clones, 85% to 95% being singletons. Source material: peripheral blood. Receptors originate from a man aged 30 to 45 with COVID-19, enrolled during active disease. Both conserved end residues are part of each CDR3. Each record gives: clone size, J gene, D gene, V gene, CDR3 DNA, CDR3 protein. The D gene is left open where the match is weak. Rows give clone size only sometimes, using once, few, many, or a class for an expanded clone.

clone size: .
J gene: TRBJ1-1
D gene: TRBD1
V gene: TRBV6-5
CDR3 DNA: TGTGCCAGCAGACCGGGACAGGGAATGAACACTGAAGCTTTCTTT
CDR3 protein: CASRPGQGMNTEAFF

clone size: .
J gene: TRBJ1-2
D gene: .
V gene: TRBV6-5
CDR3 DNA: TGTGCCAGCAGTTACTACTACGGACAGAACTATGGCTACACCTTC
CDR3 protein: CASSYYYGQNYGYTF

clone size: .
J gene: TRBJ1-2
D gene: .
V gene: TRBV9
CDR3 DNA: TGTGCCAGCACTCGGGGGTTTGACTATGGCTACACCTTC
CDR3 protein: CASTRGFDYGYTF

clone size: .
J gene: TRBJ1-2
D gene: .
V gene: TRBV4-1
CDR3 DNA: TGCGCCAGCAGCCAAGTACAGGGATCTAACTATGGCTACACCTTC
CDR3 protein: CASSQVQGSNYGYTF

clone size: .
J gene: TRBJ2-5
D gene: TRBD1
V gene: TRBV5-4
CDR3 DNA: TGTGCCAGCAGCATGTACAGGGGGTCCCAAGAGACCCAGTACTTC
CDR3 protein: CASSMYRGSQETQYF

clone size: .
J gene: TRBJ2-3
D gene: .
V gene: TRBV7-9
CDR3 DNA: TGTGCCAGCAGCTCTATACCGGGAGTTAAGTATTTT
CDR3 protein: CASSSIPGVKYF

clone size: .
J gene: TRBJ1-2
D gene: TRBD1
V gene: TRBV6-5
CDR3 DNA: TGTGCCAGCGCCTCGACAGGGTTTGATGGCTACACCTTC
CDR3 protein: CASASTGFDGYTF

clone size: .
J gene: TRBJ2-7
D gene: .
V gene: TRBV5-3
CDR3 DNA: TGTGCCGTCAGTTACGAGCAGTACTTC
CDR3 protein: CAVSYEQYF

clone size: .
J gene: TRBJ1-1
D gene: TRBD1
V gene: TRBV30
CDR3 DNA: TGTGCCTGGAGCGGTGGGGGGACAGGATCCTTGAACACTGAAGCTTTCTTT
CDR3 protein: CAWSGGGTGSLNTEAFF

clone size: .
J gene: TRBJ1-2
D gene: TRBD1
V gene: TRBV29-1
CDR3 DNA: TGCAGCGTTGGTACAGGGGGAGGGTACTATGGCTACACCTTC
CDR3 protein: CSVGTGGGYYGYTF

clone size: .
J gene: TRBJ1-3
D gene: .
V gene: TRBV5-5
CDR3 DNA: TGTGCCAGCAGCTCCAACTCTGGAAACACCATATATTTT
CDR3 protein: CASSSNSGNTIYF

clone size: .
J gene: TRBJ1-2
D gene: .
V gene: TRBV6-5
CDR3 DNA: TGTGCCAGCAGTTCCCCTAGCGGCTACACCTTC
CDR3 protein: CASSSPSGYTF

clone size: .
J gene: TRBJ2-3
D gene: .
V gene: TRBV29-1
CDR3 DNA: TGCAGCGTTGAAGGCGGAACCACAGATACGCAGTATTTT
CDR3 protein: CSVEGGTTDTQYF

clone size: .
J gene: TRBJ2-2
D gene: .
V gene: TRBV7-2
CDR3 DNA: TGTGCCAGCAGCTTACCCGCGGCCATTGAAACCGGGGAGCTGTTTTTT
CDR3 protein: CASSLPAAIETGELFF

clone size: .
J gene: TRBJ1-2
D gene: .
V gene: TRBV6-5
CDR3 DNA: TGTGCCAGCAGTTACTCAGGGGGTCAGCCTTTGGGCTACACCTTC
CDR3 protein: CASSYSGGQPLGYTF

clone size: .
J gene: TRBJ2-7
D gene: .
V gene: TRBV6-5
CDR3 DNA: TGTGCCAGCAGTTACTCGGCGGACAGCTCCTACGAGCAGTACTTC
CDR3 protein: CASSYSADSSYEQYF

clone size: .
J gene: TRBJ2-5
D gene: TRBD1
V gene: TRBV5-6
CDR3 DNA: TGTGCCAGCAGCTTCGGGACAGCCCAAGAGACCCAGTACTTC
CDR3 protein: CASSFGTAQETQYF

clone size: .
J gene: TRBJ1-4
D gene: TRBD1
V gene: TRBV5-1
CDR3 DNA: TGCGCCAGCAGCAACCGACAGGGGAGACGAGAAAAACTGTTTTTT
CDR3 protein: CASSNRQGRREKLFF

clone size: .
J gene: TRBJ2-3
D gene: TRBD1
V gene: TRBV10-3
CDR3 DNA: TGTGCCATCAGTGAACATGACAGGGCAGATACGCAGTATTTT
CDR3 protein: CAISEHDRADTQYF

clone size: once
J gene: TRBJ1-5
D gene: .
V gene: TRBV24-1
CDR3 DNA: TGTGCCACCAGTGATCCCGCACAGGGAAAGGAGCCCCAGCATTTT
CDR3 protein: CATSDPAQGKEPQHF

clone size: .
J gene: TRBJ1-3
D gene: .
V gene: TRBV7-3
CDR3 DNA: TGTGCCAGCAGCTTAGGGACCCCCGGGAGGGGAAACACCATATATTTT
CDR3 protein: CASSLGTPGRGNTIYF

clone size: .
J gene: TRBJ1-4
D gene: .
V gene: TRBV21-1
CDR3 DNA: TGTGCCAGCAGCAAAGCGCGTTTATCCTGCGAAAAACTGTTTTTT
CDR3 protein: CASSKARLSCEKLFF

clone size: .
J gene: TRBJ1-2
D gene: .
V gene: TRBV12-3/TRBV12-4
CDR3 DNA: TGTGCCAGCAGTTTAGGACAGAGTTATGGCTACACCTTC
CDR3 protein: CASSLGQSYGYTF

clone size: once
J gene: TRBJ1-4
D gene: TRBD1
V gene: TRBV6-1
CDR3 DNA: TGTGCCAGCAGTCAAGTATCCGGGACAGGGAATGAAAAACTGTTTTTT
CDR3 protein: CASSQVSGTGNEKLFF

clone size: .
J gene: TRBJ2-1
D gene: .
V gene: TRBV7-9
CDR3 DNA: TGTGCCAGCAGCCCCGAGGCCCATGAGCAGTTCTTC
CDR3 protein: CASSPEAHEQFF

clone size: .
J gene: TRBJ2-3
D gene: TRBD2
V gene: TRBV29-1
CDR3 DNA: TGCAGCGTTGGGACTAGCGGGAGAACAGATACGCAGTATTTT
CDR3 protein: CSVGTSGRTDTQYF

clone size: .
J gene: TRBJ2-7
D gene: .
V gene: TRBV5-4
CDR3 DNA: TGTGCCAGCAGCCAGAGTAGCGCCGAGGCTTACGAGCAGTACTTC
CDR3 protein: CASSQSSAEAYEQYF

clone size: .
J gene: TRBJ1-2
D gene: TRBD1
V gene: TRBV6-1
CDR3 DNA: TGTGCCAGCAGTGTAGATGCCGGGACAGGGGGCTATGGCTACACCTTC
CDR3 protein: CASSVDAGTGGYGYTF

clone size: .
J gene: TRBJ1-2
D gene: TRBD1
V gene: TRBV5-1
CDR3 DNA: TGCGCCAGCAGCCCGGGGGGACAGGGGGCGCTTGGCTACACCTTC
CDR3 protein: CASSPGGQGALGYTF

clone size: .
J gene: TRBJ2-7
D gene: .
V gene: TRBV2
CDR3 DNA: TGTGCCAGCAGTGTAGGGACACTGGGAGCCTACGAGCAGTACTTC
CDR3 protein: CASSVGTLGAYEQYF

clone size: .
J gene: TRBJ1-2
D gene: TRBD1
V gene: TRBV19
CDR3 DNA: TGTGCCAGTAAACCGGGACAGGGTAACTATGGCTACACCTTC
CDR3 protein: CASKPGQGNYGYTF

clone size: few
J gene: TRBJ2-5
D gene: TRBD2
V gene: TRBV6-5
CDR3 DNA: TGTGCCAGCAGGGGGACTAGCGGGGCCCAGTACTTC
CDR3 protein: CASRGTSGAQYF

clone size: .
J gene: TRBJ2-7
D gene: TRBD1
V gene: TRBV3-1/TRBV3-2
CDR3 DNA: TGTGCCAGCAGTCCCTCCCGACAGGGGGTTATCTACGAGCAGTACTTC
CDR3 protein: CASSPSRQGVIYEQYF

clone size: .
J gene: TRBJ2-5
D gene: .
V gene: TRBV11-1
CDR3 DNA: TGTGCCAGCAGCTTAGGGACAGCCTCGTACCAAGAGACCCAGTACTTC
CDR3 protein: CASSLGTASYQETQYF

clone size: .
J gene: TRBJ1-6
D gene: .
V gene: TRBV11-2
CDR3 DNA: TGTGCCAGCAGCTTGCTGGAGAATTCACCCCTCCACTTT
CDR3 protein: CASSLLENSPLHF

clone size: .
J gene: TRBJ1-4
D gene: .
V gene: TRBV4-1
CDR3 DNA: TGCGCCAGCAGCCAAGATCTAGGCCAGGGTTGGGGATGGGAAAAACTGTTTTTT
CDR3 protein: CASSQDLGQGWGWEKLFF

clone size: .
J gene: TRBJ2-7
D gene: .
V gene: TRBV4-1
CDR3 DNA: TGCGCCAGCAGCCAAGCGGGACACTCCTACGAGCAGTACTTC
CDR3 protein: CASSQAGHSYEQYF

clone size: .
J gene: TRBJ2-1
D gene: .
V gene: TRBV7-3
CDR3 DNA: TGTGCCAGCAGCCCGAACCCGGCAGGTCAATCCTACAATGAGCAGTTCTTC
CDR3 protein: CASSPNPAGQSYNEQFF

clone size: .
J gene: TRBJ1-1
D gene: .
V gene: TRBV10-1
CDR3 DNA: TGCGCCAGCGCCCGAACAAGGAACACTGAAGCTTTCTTT
CDR3 protein: CASARTRNTEAFF